One sample yielded the 15 T cell receptor beta chains listed below, sequenced in a study of blood T cell repertoires in COVID-19 (dated by TCRdb to 2018 to 2021). Library prep was done by the immunoSEQ multiplex PCR assay. This is the immuneACCESS table as TCRdb keeps it, with only in-frame sequences that have V and J called. A part of the clones is gone; compared with another copy, unresolved V genes explain less than half, and the rest is unexplained. This sample gives 65,000 to 70,000 clones in total; about four fifths of them show up just once. The ten largest account for 4.5% of the sample. Material: peripheral blood. These receptor sequences come from a woman aged 55-70 years with acute or convalescent COVID-19.

This chain uses TRBV10-3 with TRBJ1-1, with a tentative D call TRBD1 (5 bases). Trimming shortened V by 2 bases and J by 1 base, and 8 bases separated the two germline ends. CDR3 length: 14 amino acids. Germline V gene sequence: CDR1 ENHRY, CDR2 SYGVKD. The CDR3 sequence is CAISERQKNTEAFF. CDR3 in DNA: TGTGCCATCAGTGAGCGACAGAAGAACACTGAAGCTTTCTTT.

This chain uses TRBV18 with TRBJ1-1; 8 nucleotides match TRBD1. Germline CDR1 and CDR2: KGHSH and LQKENI. The CDR3 consists of 14 residues. Trimming took 3 bases from V and 7 from J; bases not matched to a gene: 7. CDR3 residues: CASSPGQGYNEAFF. DNA of the CDR3: TGTGCCAGCTCACCCGGACAGGGCTATAATGAAGCTTTCTTT.

This chain joins TRBV6-1 and TRBJ1-6; D call uncertain. Germline-derived CDR1 and CDR2 are MNHNS and SASEGT. The CDR3 consists of 13 residues. The V gene lost 6 bases and the J gene lost 11 bases, with 14 bases spanning the gap. As DNA, the CDR3 is TGTGCCAGCAGGGTGGACGGGGAGGCACCCCTCCACTTT. Protein product: CASRVDGEAPLHF.

This rearrangement joins TRBV29-1 to TRBJ1-2, with TRBD1 matching 10 bases. Germline CDR1 and CDR2: SQVTM and ANQGSEA. CDR3 length equals 14 residues. The J segment lost 8 bases and the V segment lost 5 bases, leaving 11 bases of the junction unmatched. The CDR3 loop is CSVQKDRGSGGYTF. As DNA, the CDR3 is TGCAGCGTTCAAAAGGACAGGGGGTCTGGGGGCTACACCTTC.

This chain joins TRBV5-1 and TRBJ2-1, with 10 bases that match TRBD1. This CDR3 is 18 amino acids long. Germline CDR1 SGHRS, CDR2 YFSETQ. V gave up 4 bases and J gave up 4 bases; unmatched junction bases: 14. The CDR3: CASSPGGTGDLRYNEQFF. CDR3 bases: TGCGCCAGCAGCCCGGGCGGGACAGGGGACTTGAGGTACAATGAGCAGTTCTTC.

The V and J genes are TRBV11-2 and TRBJ2-1; 13 bases align to TRBD2. CDR3 length: 14 residues. Germline CDR1 and CDR2: SGHAT and FQNNGV. V lost 0 bases, J lost 10 bases, and 0 bases stayed unmatched. The CDR3 is CASSLELAGGEQFF. The CDR3 bases are TGTGCCAGCAGCTTAGAACTAGCGGGGGGGGAGCAGTTCTTC.

The chain combines TRBV10-2 with TRBJ2-3, with D tentatively TRBD1 (6 bases). Deletions cut 8 bases from V and 6 bases from J, with 12 bases between. This CDR3 is 12 amino acids long. Germline CDR1 reads WSHSY; CDR2 reads SAAADI. The CDR3 DNA is TGCGCCAGCGGTAGGACAGACGATACGCAGTATTTT. Amino acid sequence: CASGRTDDTQYF.

The chain recombines TRBV10-3 with TRBJ1-2; no clear D gene. From germline, CDR1 is ENHRY and CDR2 SYGVKD. The length of the CDR3 is 13 residues. V shed 11 bases and J shed 7 bases, with 20 bases lying between them. The CDR3 spells CASQVGREFGYTF. In DNA form, the CDR3 reads TGTGCCTCCCAGGTGGGGAGGGAATTTGGCTACACCTTC.

V is TRBV12-3 or TRBV12-4 and J is TRBJ1-3, with D possibly TRBD1 on 5 matching bases. The CDR3 totals 13 residues. V lost 5 bases and J 1 base, leaving 6 bases between the germline ends. CDR3 nucleotide sequence: TGTGCCAGCAGTAGGGGTTCTGGAAACACCATATATTTT. As protein: CASSRGSGNTIYF.

The chain uses TRBV9 and TRBJ2-2, with TRBD1 as a possible D gene (5 bases). This CDR3 contains 12 residues. The ends were cut back, 9 bases at V and 5 bases at J, with 11 bases in the middle. CDR1 is SGDLS and CDR2 is YYNGEE in the germline V gene. The CDR3 spells CATMTETGELFF. CDR3 bases: TGTGCCACCATGACAGAGACCGGGGAGCTGTTTTTT.

This chain connects TRBV7-9 to TRBJ2-3, with 11 bases matching TRBD2. Trimming removed 11 bases from V and 5 bases from J; junction bases left unmatched: 6. Germline loops: CDR1 SEHNR, CDR2 FQNEAQ (reference sequence). CDR3 size: 13 residues. The CDR3 here is CAGIAGGQDTQYF. For the CDR3, the DNA is TGTGCCGGAATAGCGGGGGGGCAAGATACGCAGTATTTT.

V gene TRBV9 combines with J gene TRBJ1-2, with no clear D. Germline V gene lookup returns CDR1 SGDLS and CDR2 YYNGEE. The V end lost 0 bases, the J end lost 1 base, and 10 bases lay between the germline ends. The CDR3 length is 15 residues. The CDR3: CASSVAPSHNYGYTF. CDR3 nucleotide sequence: TGTGCCAGCAGCGTAGCCCCGAGCCATAACTATGGCTACACCTTC.

This chain joins TRBV27 and TRBJ1-2, with D unclear. Germline CDR1 is MNHEY and CDR2 is SMNVEV (reference sequence). CDR3 length: 14 amino acids. Between the trimmed V and J ends, which lost 4 bases and 0 bases, there was a span of 9 bases. The CDR3 spells CASSSTLANYGYTF. CDR3 sequence (DNA): TGTGCCAGCAGTTCTACCTTGGCTAACTATGGCTACACCTTC.

The chain couples TRBV14 to TRBJ2-3, with TRBD1 matching 8 bases. The CDR3 length is 14 residues. Germline V gene data show CDR1 as SGHDN and CDR2 as FVKESK. The junction had 2 bases not matched to a gene; V was cut back by 4 bases and J by 2 bases. CDR3 sequence: CASSRDRITDTQYF. The CDR3 nucleotides are TGTGCCAGCAGCCGGGACAGGATCACAGATACGCAGTATTTT.

V is TRBV6-5 and J is TRBJ2-1, with a possible D match to TRBD1 (6 bases). The V end was cut by 6 bases, the J end by 5 bases, with 17 bases between. The CDR3 consists of 15 residues. Germline V CDR1 and CDR2: MNHEY, SVGAGI. The CDR3 spells CASSPTGGPHNEQFF. The CDR3 nucleotides are TGTGCCAGCAGCCCCACTGGGGGCCCTCACAATGAGCAGTTCTTC.